The 4 T cell receptor beta chains below come from one sample, sequenced in a study of Ad26.COV2.S vaccination and SARS-CoV-2 variants. Here immunoSEQ multiplex PCR was the method, and the copy in TCRdb shows in-frame clones only, minus some. The sample contains roughly 420,000 clones, 80% to 90% of which appear only once. Treatment here: around 19 received Ad26.COV2.S at low or high dose, single or two shots; several received placebo; per-sample allocation not given. Day 63 after the first injection of vaccine or placebo was the sampling time. The sample consisted of peripheral blood, taken in a trial of Ad26.COV2.S vaccine versus placebo. These receptors all come from a person aged 18-65 years who received the Ad26.COV2.S COVID-19 vaccine or a placebo.

This chain links TRBV29-1 with TRBJ2-1, with 9 nucleotides matching TRBD1. V dropped 7 bases and J dropped 5; count of bases not matched to a gene: 9. Germline assignment: CDR1 SQVTM and CDR2 ANQGSEA. There are 14 residues in the CDR3. The CDR3 nucleotides are TGCAGCGCGGAGGGGACAGGGAGCGACAATGAGCAGTTCTTC. Protein: CSAEGTGSDNEQFF.

The chain recombines TRBV4-1 with TRBJ2-3; perhaps D is TRBD1 or TRBD2 (5 bases each). CDR1 is MGHRA and CDR2 is YSYEKL in the germline V gene. The germline V and J ends were trimmed by 0 bases and 3 bases, with 16 bases remaining between them. The CDR3 is made up of 17 amino acids. The CDR3 sequence is CASSQDSVGVRTDTQYF. CDR3 coding DNA: TGCGCCAGCAGCCAAGATAGCGTGGGGGTACGGACAGATACGCAGTATTTT.

The V call is TRBV4-3, the J call TRBJ1-2; no clear D gene. There are 14 residues in the CDR3. The V end was cut by 4 bases, the J end by 5 bases, with 14 bases between. In germline, CDR1 is LGHNA, CDR2 YSLEER. CDR3 amino acids: CASSPKLVGYGYTF. DNA of the CDR3: TGCGCCAGCAGCCCCAAACTAGTAGGGTATGGCTACACCTTC.

The chain links TRBV9 to TRBJ1-4, with 8 bases fitting TRBD1. The CDR3 spans 14 residues. V lost 3 bases, J lost 10 bases, and 8 bases stayed unmatched. Germline V gives CDR1 SGDLS, CDR2 YYNGEE. CDR3 protein: CASSALDRGGKLFF. CDR3 nucleotide sequence: TGTGCCAGCAGCGCCCTTGACAGGGGAGGAAAACTGTTTTTT.